These T cell receptor beta chains were read from a single sample in a study of blood T cell repertoires in COVID-19. Clones were sequenced by immunoSEQ multiplex PCR, and TCRdb holds only the in-frame ones, with some missing. Counted here are about 150,000 clones, 83% occurring once; the ten biggest clones make up about 1.9%. The sample consisted of peripheral blood. These receptors were obtained from a woman at least 80 years old with acute or convalescent COVID-19. Both conserved end residues are part of each CDR3. The order of the fields is clone size, J gene, V gene, D gene, CDR3 DNA, CDR3 protein. D genes are given only for firm matches. Only some rows state a clone size, as once, few, many or a class for expanded clones.

.,TRBJ2-5,TRBV5-1,.,TGCGCCAGCAGCCAGTCGGGGGGCGTCGAGACCCAGTACTTC,CASSQSGGVETQYF
.,TRBJ2-2,TRBV3-1/TRBV3-2,TRBD2,TGTGCCAGCAGCTGGACTAGCGGGGTGGGCGGGGAGCTGTTTTTT,CASSWTSGVGGELFF
.,TRBJ2-4,TRBV4-3,TRBD1,TGCGCCAGCAGCCAAGATGAGAGGACAGGGTTGGTTCAGTACTTC,CASSQDERTGLVQYF
.,TRBJ1-2,TRBV27,TRBD1,TGTGCCAGCAGTTACCTACAGGGGAACTATGGCTACACCTTC,CASSYLQGNYGYTF
few,TRBJ1-1,TRBV25-1,.,TGTGCCAGCAAGTTCGGGTATCGGGCTTTCTTT,CASKFGYRAFF
once,TRBJ1-2,TRBV5-1,.,TGCGCCAGCAGCGCCTCACAGGGTTCTTATGGCTACACCTTC,CASSASQGSYGYTF
.,TRBJ1-4,TRBV5-4,.,TGTGCCAGCAGCTTAGTATGGGGCGCAGGTAATGAAAAACTGTTTTTT,CASSLVWGAGNEKLFF
.,TRBJ1-6,TRBV7-8,TRBD1,TGTGCCAGCAGCCCGCTTGGACAGGTTGAAAATTCACCCCTCCACTTT,CASSPLGQVENSPLHF
few,TRBJ2-3,TRBV10-1,TRBD2,TGCGCCAGCAGTGATACGGGACTAGCGGGAAAGACAGATACGCAGTATTTT,CASSDTGLAGKTDTQYF
.,TRBJ2-7,TRBV4-3,TRBD2,TGCGCCAGCAGCCAAGAGGGAGGGCCGCCCTACGAGCAGTACTTC,CASSQEGGPPYEQYF
.,TRBJ1-1,TRBV6-2/TRBV6-3,.,TGTGCCAGCAGTCCCTCGACTAAGAACACTGAAGCTTTCTTT,CASSPSTKNTEAFF
.,TRBJ2-5,TRBV5-8,.,TGTGCCAGCAGCTTGGACATCTTAGAGACCCAGTACTTC,CASSLDILETQYF
.,TRBJ1-6,TRBV30,.,TGTGCCTGGAGCGAGAGCTATAATTCACCCCTCCACTTT,CAWSESYNSPLHF
.,TRBJ2-1,TRBV10-3,.,TGTGCCATCAGTGGGGCTAGCGATTACAATGAGCAGTTCTTC,CAISGASDYNEQFF
.,TRBJ2-5,TRBV3-1/TRBV3-2,TRBD1,TGTGCCAGCAGCCAAGATGGGACAGTACAAGAGACCCAGTACTTC,CASSQDGTVQETQYF
few,TRBJ1-1,TRBV6-5,.,TGTGCCAGCAGTTCCTTTACAGGGGAAGCTTTCTTT,CASSSFTGEAFF
.,TRBJ1-2,TRBV25-1,.,TGTGCCAGCAGTGAACCAGGGGTGGACTATGGCTACACCTTC,CASSEPGVDYGYTF
.,TRBJ2-5,TRBV4-1,.,TGCGCCAGCAGCCTCGGGTCCCGGACCCAGTACTTC,CASSLGSRTQYF
.,TRBJ2-5,TRBV28,.,TGTGCCAGCAGTTCTTTCGCGGTCCAAGAGACCCAGTACTTC,CASSSFAVQETQYF
.,TRBJ2-7,TRBV18,TRBD1,TGTGCCAGCTCACAGGACAGGGGAGGCTACGAGCAGTACTTC,CASSQDRGGYEQYF